This TCR beta chain was retrieved from a study of blood T cells in healthy people across ages. Sample-barcoded 5' priming and a J-beta primer mix drove a second PCR of about 6 to 11 cycles. TCRdb processed the 5' RACE reads anew with MiXCR; each CDR3 protein has one entry. This table has about 1 million distinct CDR3 sequences, 45% appearing once. In the case of this clonotype: No antigen is known for it.

This CDR3 comprises 13 residues. Germline CDR1 reads SGHVS; CDR2 reads FQNEAQ. V was clipped by 5 bases and J by 7 bases, with 11 bases between them. General study results and limits: Naive T cell percentage showed a strong correlation with the diversity of TCR beta.

The sequence was obtained from a woman aged 55-70 years in good health. The chain has TRBV7-8 and TRBJ2-2; D gene ambiguous. Material: blood. The CDR3 reads CASSRFEDGELFF. The CDR3 DNA is TGTGCCAGCAGCCGGTTTGAGGACGGGGAGCTGTTTTTT.